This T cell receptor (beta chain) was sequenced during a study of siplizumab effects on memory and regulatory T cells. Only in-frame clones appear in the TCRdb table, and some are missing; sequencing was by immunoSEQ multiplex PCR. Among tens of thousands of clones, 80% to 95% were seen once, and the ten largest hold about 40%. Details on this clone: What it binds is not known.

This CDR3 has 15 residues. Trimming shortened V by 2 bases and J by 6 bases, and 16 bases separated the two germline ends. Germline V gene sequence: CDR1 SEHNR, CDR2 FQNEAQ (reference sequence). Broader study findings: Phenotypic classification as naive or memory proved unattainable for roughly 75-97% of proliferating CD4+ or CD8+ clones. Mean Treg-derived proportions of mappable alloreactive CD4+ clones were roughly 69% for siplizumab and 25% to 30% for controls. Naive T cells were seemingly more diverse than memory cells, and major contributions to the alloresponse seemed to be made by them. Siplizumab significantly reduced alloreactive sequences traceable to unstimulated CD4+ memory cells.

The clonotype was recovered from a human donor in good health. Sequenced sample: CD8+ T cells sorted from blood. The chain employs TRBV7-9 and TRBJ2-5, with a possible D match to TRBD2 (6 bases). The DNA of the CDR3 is TGTGCCAGCAGCTTAAGCGGACTACCCGACCAGACCCAGTACTTC. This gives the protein CASSLSGLPDQTQYF.